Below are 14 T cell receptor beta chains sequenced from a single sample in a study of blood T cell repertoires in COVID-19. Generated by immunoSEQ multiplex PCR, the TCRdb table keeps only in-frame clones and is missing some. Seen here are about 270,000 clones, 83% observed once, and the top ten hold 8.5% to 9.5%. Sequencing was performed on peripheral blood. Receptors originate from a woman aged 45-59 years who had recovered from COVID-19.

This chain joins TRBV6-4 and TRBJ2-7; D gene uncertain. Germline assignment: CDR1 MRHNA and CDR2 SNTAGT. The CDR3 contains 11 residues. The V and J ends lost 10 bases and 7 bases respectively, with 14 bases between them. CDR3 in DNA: TGTGCCATCCAGAATCGCAGGGAGCAGTACTTC. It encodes CAIQNRREQYF.

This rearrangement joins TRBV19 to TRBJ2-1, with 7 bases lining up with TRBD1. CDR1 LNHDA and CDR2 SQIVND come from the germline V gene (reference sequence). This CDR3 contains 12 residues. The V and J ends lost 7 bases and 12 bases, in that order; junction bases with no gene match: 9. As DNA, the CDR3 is TGTGCCAGTACCCCTATAGGGGGCTGGCAGTTCTTC. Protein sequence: CASTPIGGWQFF.

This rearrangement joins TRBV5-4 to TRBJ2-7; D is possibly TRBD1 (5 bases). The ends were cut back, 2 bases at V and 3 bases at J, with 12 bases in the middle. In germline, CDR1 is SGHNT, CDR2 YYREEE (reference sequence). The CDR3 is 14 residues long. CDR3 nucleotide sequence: TGTGCCAGCAGCTTACAGGCGTTGGACTACGAGCAGTACTTC. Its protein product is CASSLQALDYEQYF. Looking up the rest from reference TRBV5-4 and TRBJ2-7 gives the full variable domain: ETGVTQSPTHLIKTRGQQVTLRCSSQSGHNTVSWYQQALGQGPQFIFQYYREEENGRGNFPPRFSGLQFPNYSSELNVNALELDDSALYLCASSLQALDYEQYFGPGTRLTVT.

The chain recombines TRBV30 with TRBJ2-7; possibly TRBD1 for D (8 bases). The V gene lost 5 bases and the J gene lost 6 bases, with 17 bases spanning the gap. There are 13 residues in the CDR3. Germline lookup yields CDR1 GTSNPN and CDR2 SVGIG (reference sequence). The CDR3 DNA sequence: TGTGCCTGGGGCTACAGGGGGGGGAGCGAGCAGTACTTC. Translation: CAWGYRGGSEQYF.

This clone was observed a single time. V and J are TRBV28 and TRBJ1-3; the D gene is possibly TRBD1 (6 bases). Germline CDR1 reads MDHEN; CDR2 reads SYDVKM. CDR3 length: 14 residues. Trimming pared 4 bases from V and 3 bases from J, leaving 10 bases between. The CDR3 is CASSSQGIGNTIYF. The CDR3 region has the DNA TGTGCCAGCAGTTCGCAGGGGATTGGAAACACCATATATTTT. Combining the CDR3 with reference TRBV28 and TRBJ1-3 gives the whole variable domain DVKVTQSSRYLVKRTGEKVFLECVQDMDHENMFWYRQDPGLGLRLIYFSYDVKMKEKGDIPEGYSVSREKKERFSLILESASTNQTSMYLCASSSQGIGNTIYFGEGSWLTVV.

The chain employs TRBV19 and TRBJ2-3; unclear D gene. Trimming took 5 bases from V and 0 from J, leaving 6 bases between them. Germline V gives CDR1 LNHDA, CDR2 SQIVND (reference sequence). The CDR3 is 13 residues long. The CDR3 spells CASSDWSTDTQYF. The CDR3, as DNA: TGTGCCAGTAGTGACTGGAGCACAGATACGCAGTATTTT.

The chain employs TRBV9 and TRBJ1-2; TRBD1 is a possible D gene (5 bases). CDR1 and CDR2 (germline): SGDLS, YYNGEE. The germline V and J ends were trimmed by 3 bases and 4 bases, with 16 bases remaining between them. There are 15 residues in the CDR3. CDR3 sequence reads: CASSADKGFSYGYTF. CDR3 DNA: TGTGCCAGCAGCGCCGACAAGGGGTTTAGCTATGGCTACACCTTC.

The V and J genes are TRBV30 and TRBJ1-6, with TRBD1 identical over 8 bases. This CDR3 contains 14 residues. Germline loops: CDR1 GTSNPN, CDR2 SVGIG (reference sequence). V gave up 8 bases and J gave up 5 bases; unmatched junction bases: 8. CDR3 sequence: CAGQTGAHNSPLHF. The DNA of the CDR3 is TGTGCCGGCCAGACAGGGGCTCATAATTCACCCCTCCACTTT. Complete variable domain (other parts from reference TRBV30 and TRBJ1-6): SQTIHQWPATLVQPVGSPLSLECTVEGTSNPNLYWYRQAAGRGLQLLFYSVGIGQISSEVPQNLSASRPQDRQFILSSKKLLLSDSGFYLCAGQTGAHNSPLHFGNGTRLTVT.

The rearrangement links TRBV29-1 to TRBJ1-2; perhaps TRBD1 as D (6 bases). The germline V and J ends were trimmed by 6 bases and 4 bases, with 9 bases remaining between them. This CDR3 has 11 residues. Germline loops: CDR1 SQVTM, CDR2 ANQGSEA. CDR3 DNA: TGCAGCGTGTCGACAGGCTATGGCTACACCTTC. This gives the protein CSVSTGYGYTF.

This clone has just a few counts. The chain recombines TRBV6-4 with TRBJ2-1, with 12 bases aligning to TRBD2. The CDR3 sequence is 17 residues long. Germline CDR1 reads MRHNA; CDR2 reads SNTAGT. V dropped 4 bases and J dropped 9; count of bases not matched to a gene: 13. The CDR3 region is CASSAEGTSGPGGEQFF. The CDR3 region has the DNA TGTGCCAGCAGTGCCGAGGGGACTAGCGGGCCGGGGGGTGAGCAGTTCTTC.

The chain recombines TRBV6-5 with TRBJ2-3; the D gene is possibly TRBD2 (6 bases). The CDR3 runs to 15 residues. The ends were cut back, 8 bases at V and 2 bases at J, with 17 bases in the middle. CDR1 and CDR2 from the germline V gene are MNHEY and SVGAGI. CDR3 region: CASRQFGGFTDTQYF. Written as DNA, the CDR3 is TGTGCCAGCCGCCAGTTCGGGGGATTCACAGATACGCAGTATTTT.

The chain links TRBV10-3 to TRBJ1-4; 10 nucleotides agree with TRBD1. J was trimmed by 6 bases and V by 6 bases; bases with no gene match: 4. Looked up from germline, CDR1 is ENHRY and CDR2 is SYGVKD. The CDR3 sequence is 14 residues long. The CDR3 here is CAIRGGTGDEKLFF. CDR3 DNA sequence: TGTGCCATCAGGGGAGGGACAGGGGATGAAAAACTGTTTTTT.

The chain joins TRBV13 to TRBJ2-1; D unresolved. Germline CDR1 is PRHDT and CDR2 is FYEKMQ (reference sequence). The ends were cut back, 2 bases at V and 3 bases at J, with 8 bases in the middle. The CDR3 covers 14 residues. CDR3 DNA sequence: TGTGCCAGCAGCTTAAGCCGCAACTACAATGAGCAGTTCTTC. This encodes CASSLSRNYNEQFF.

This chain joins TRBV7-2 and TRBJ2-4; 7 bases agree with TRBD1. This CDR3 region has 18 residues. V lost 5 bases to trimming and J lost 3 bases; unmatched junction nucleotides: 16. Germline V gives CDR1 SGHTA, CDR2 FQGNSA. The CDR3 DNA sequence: TGTGCCAGCAGCCGGCCCCCCCCGGGACAGCAATACAAAAACATTCAGTACTTC. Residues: CASSRPPPGQQYKNIQYF.